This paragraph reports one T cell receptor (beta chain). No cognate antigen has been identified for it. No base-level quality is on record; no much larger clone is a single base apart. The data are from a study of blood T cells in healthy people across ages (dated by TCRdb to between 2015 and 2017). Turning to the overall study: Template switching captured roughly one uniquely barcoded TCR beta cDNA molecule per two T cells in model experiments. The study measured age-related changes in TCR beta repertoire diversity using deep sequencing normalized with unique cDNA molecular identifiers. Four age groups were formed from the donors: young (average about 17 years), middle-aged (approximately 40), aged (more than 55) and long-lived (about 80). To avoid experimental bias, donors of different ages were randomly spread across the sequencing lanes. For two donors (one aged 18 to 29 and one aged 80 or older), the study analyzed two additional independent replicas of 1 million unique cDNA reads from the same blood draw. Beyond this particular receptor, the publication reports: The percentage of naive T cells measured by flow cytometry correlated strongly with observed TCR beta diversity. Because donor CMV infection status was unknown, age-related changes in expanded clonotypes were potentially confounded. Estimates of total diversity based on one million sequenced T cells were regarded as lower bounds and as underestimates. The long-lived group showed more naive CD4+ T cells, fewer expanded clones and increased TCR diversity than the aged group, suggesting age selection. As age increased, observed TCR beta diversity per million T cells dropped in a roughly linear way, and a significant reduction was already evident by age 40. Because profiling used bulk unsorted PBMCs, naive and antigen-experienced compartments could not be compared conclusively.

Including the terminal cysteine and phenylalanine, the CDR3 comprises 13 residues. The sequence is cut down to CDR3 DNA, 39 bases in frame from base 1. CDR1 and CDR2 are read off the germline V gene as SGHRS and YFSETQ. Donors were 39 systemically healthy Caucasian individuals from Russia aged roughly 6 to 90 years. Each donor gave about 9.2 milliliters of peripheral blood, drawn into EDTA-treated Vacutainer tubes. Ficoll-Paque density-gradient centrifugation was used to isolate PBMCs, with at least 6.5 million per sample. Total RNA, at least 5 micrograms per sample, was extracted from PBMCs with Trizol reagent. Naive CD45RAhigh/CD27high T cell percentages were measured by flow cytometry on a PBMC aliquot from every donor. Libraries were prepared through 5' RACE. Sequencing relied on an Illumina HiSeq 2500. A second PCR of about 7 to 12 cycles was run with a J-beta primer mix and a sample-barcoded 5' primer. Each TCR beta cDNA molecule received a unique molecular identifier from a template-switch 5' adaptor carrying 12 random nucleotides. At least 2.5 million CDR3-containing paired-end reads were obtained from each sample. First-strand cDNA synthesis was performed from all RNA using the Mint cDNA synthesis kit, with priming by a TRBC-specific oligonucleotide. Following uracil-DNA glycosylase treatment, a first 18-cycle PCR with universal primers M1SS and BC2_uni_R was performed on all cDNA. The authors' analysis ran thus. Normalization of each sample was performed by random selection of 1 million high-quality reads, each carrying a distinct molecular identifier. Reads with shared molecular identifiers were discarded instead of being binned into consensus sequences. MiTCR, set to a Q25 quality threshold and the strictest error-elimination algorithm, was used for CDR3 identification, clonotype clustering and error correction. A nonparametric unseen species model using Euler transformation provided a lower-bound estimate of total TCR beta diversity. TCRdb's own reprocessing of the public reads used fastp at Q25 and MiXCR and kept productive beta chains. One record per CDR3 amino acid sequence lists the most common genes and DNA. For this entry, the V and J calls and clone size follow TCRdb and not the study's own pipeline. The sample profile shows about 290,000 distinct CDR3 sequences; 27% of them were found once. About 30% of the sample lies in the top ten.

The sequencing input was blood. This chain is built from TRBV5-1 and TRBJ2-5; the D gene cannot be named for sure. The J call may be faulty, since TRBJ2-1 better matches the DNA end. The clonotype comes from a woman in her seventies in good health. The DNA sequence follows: TGCGCCAGCAGCTTGTCTGGGCCCGGCGAGCAGTTCTTC. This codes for CASSLSGPGEQFF.